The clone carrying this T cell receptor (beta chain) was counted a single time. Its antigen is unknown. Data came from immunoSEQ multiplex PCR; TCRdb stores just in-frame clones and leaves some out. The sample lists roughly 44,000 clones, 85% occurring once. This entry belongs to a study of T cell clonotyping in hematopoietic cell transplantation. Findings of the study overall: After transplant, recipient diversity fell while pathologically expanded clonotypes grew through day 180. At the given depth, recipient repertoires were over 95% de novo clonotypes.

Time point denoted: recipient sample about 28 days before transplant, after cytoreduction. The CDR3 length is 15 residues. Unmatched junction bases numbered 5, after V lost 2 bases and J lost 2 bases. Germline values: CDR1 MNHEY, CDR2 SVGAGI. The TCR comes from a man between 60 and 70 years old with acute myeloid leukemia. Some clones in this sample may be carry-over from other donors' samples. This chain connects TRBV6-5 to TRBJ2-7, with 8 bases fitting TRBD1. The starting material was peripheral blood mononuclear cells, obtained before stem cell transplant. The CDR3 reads CASSYRATGAYEQYF. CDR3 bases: TGTGCCAGCAGTTACAGGGCGACAGGGGCCTACGAGCAGTACTTC.